A selection of T cell receptor beta chains follows, all from one sample in a study of metastatic and nonmetastatic thyroid tumors. TCRdb re-clonotyped the PCR reads through MiXCR. The sample contains roughly 30,000 clones, around 20% of which appear only once. Sequenced: blood. Receptor source: a female donor with papillary thyroid cancer or a benign thyroid nodule (not recorded which). Some clones in this sample may be carry-over from other donors' samples. CDR3s include the opening cysteine and the closing phenylalanine or tryptophan. A D gene is named only where the DNA matches it firmly. Only part of the rows carry a size: once, few, many, or a class if the clone is expanded.

TRBV13,few,TRBJ1-1,NA,CASSLDGNTEAFF,TGTGCCAGCAGCTTAGATGGAAACACTGAAGCTTTCTTT
TRBV6-1,NA,TRBJ2-7,NA,CTSSIGTVLLRRYF,TGTACCAGCAGCATCGGGACGGTCCTCCTAAGAAGGTACTTC
TRBV20-1,once,TRBJ2-5,NA,CSAMVLRGRIQVIQYF,TGCAGTGCTATGGTCTTGCGGGGAAGAATCCAAGTGATCCAGTACTTC
TRBV9,once,TRBJ2-1,NA,CASSLGGVSYNEQFF,TGTGCCAGCAGCTTAGGAGGGGTCTCCTACAATGAGCAGTTCTTC
TRBV19,many,TRBJ1-5,TRBD1,CASSARDRGRGNQPQHF,TGTGCCAGTAGTGCCCGGGACAGGGGGCGAGGCAATCAGCCCCAGCATTTT
TRBV6-1,medium-sized,TRBJ2-5,TRBD2,CASNAGGQETQYF,TGTGCCAGCAACGCGGGGGGGCAAGAGACCCAGTACTTC
TRBV18,many,TRBJ1-2,TRBD1,CASSAQGGAAPNYGYTF,TGTGCCAGCTCCGCCCAAGGGGGCGCAGCTCCTAACTATGGCTACACCTTC
TRBV11-2,many,TRBJ2-7,TRBD1,CASSPRDRGNYEQYF,TGTGCCAGCAGCCCTCGGGACAGGGGCAACTACGAGCAGTACTTC
TRBV20-1,NA,TRBJ2-1,NA,CSATFNEQFF,TGCAGTGCAACTTTTAATGAGCAGTTCTTC
TRBV9,few,TRBJ1-6,NA,CASSVESAGCDSPLHF,TGTGCCAGTAGCGTAGAGTCGGCAGGGTGTGATTCACCCCTCCACTTT
TRBV20-1,NA,TRBJ1-5,TRBD1,CSASRDRGGYSNQPQHF,TGCAGTGCTAGTCGGGACAGGGGGGGTTATAGCAATCAGCCCCAGCATTTT
TRBV25-1,few,TRBJ2-1,NA,CASSELETRQFF,TGTGCCAGCAGTGAATTGGAAACACGGCAGTTCTTC
TRBV4-2,many,TRBJ1-2,NA,CASSQDPQYYGYTF,TGTGCCAGCAGCCAAGATCCACAGTACTATGGCTACACCTTC
TRBV6-1,NA,TRBJ2-3,NA,CASSTWDGSTDTQYF,TGTGCCAGCAGCACTTGGGACGGCAGCACAGATACGCAGTATTTT
TRBV9,many,TRBJ2-1,TRBD2,CASSVSLGAGNEQFF,TGTGCCAGCAGCGTTAGCTTAGGAGCGGGGAATGAGCAGTTCTTC
TRBV19,NA,TRBJ2-5,NA,CASSRALTQETQYF,TGTGCCAGTAGCCGGGCGCTTACACAAGAGACCCAGTACTTC
TRBV2,many,TRBJ1-2,NA,CASSEGPGEFYGYTF,TGTGCCAGCAGTGAAGGCCCAGGGGAATTCTATGGCTACACCTTC
TRBV5-1,few,TRBJ1-1,TRBD1,CASSRTKTGTGDTEAFF,TGCGCCAGCAGCCGTACTAAAACCGGGACAGGGGACACTGAAGCTTTCTTT
TRBV2,few,TRBJ2-1,NA,CASTPQAGGRNEQFF,TGTGCCAGCACCCCTCAGGCTGGGGGGCGCAATGAGCAGTTCTTC
TRBV2,many,TRBJ2-5,TRBD2,CASRELAGWQETQYF,TGTGCCAGCCGGGAACTAGCGGGGTGGCAAGAGACCCAGTACTTC
TRBV7-9,NA,TRBJ1-6,TRBD1,CASSPGQGRDSPLHF,TGTGCCAGCAGCCCCGGACAGGGGAGGGATTCACCCCTCCACTTT
TRBV6-2/TRBV6-3,few,TRBJ1-6,NA,CASSYRAVPSTPLHF,TGTGCCAGCAGTTACCGGGCGGTACCGTCGACACCCCTCCACTTT
TRBV6-1,NA,TRBJ1-3,TRBD1,CSSRWDRFSGNTIYF,TGTTCCAGCAGATGGGACAGGTTTTCTGGAAACACCATATATTTT
TRBV3-1,many,TRBJ2-7,NA,CASSSQKSTSYEQYF,TGTGCCAGCAGCTCACAGAAATCGACTTCCTACGAGCAGTACTTC
TRBV7-8,medium-sized,TRBJ2-5,TRBD1,CASSPGTGDQETQYF,TGTGCCAGCAGCCCCGGGACAGGGGACCAAGAGACCCAGTACTTC
TRBV20-1,NA,TRBJ1-2,TRBD1,CSALQGVLGYTF,TGCAGTGCTCTACAGGGGGTCCTGGGCTACACCTTC
TRBV20-1,many,TRBJ1-5,NA,CSARDPSRGTQPQHF,TGCAGTGCTAGAGATCCCTCACGGGGAACTCAGCCCCAGCATTTT
TRBV6-1,medium-sized,TRBJ1-4,NA,CASSSSATNEKLFF,TGTGCCAGCAGTTCCAGTGCAACTAATGAAAAACTGTTTTTT
TRBV5-1,many,TRBJ1-1,NA,CASSLSGQGQTEAFF,TGCGCCAGCAGCTTGAGCGGCCAGGGACAAACTGAAGCTTTCTTT
TRBV27,few,TRBJ2-7,TRBD2,CASGGLAGDPYEQYF,TGTGCCAGCGGTGGACTAGCGGGGGACCCCTACGAGCAGTACTTC
TRBV6-1,NA,TRBJ2-5,NA,CATQEGSTQETQYF,TGTGCCACCCAGGAAGGGAGTACGCAAGAGACCCAGTACTTC
TRBV27,NA,TRBJ1-1,NA,CASSLWVNGPEAFF,TGTGCCAGCAGTTTATGGGTTAACGGACCCGAAGCTTTCTTT
TRBV20-1,NA,TRBJ2-7,NA,CSARDEGGLKPYEQYF,TGCAGTGCTAGAGATGAGGGGGGACTGAAGCCCTACGAGCAGTACTTC
TRBV11-2,many,TRBJ2-2,NA,CASSFGRVTGELFF,TGTGCCAGCAGCTTCGGCAGGGTCACCGGGGAGCTGTTTTTT
TRBV20-1,many,TRBJ1-5,NA,CSARERGQLSNQPQHF,TGCAGTGCTAGGGAGCGGGGGCAGTTAAGCAATCAGCCCCAGCATTTT
TRBV11-1,NA,TRBJ1-3,NA,CASSLEGASSGNTIYF,TGCGCCAGCAGCTTAGAAGGGGCAAGCTCTGGAAACACCATATATTTT
TRBV11-2,NA,TRBJ2-7,NA,CASREQGAVSYEQYF,TGTGCCAGCAGGGAACAGGGTGCCGTCTCCTACGAGCAGTACTTC
TRBV6-1,many,TRBJ1-2,NA,CASSETPWGKLYGYTF,TGTGCCAGCAGTGAAACCCCCTGGGGTAAACTCTATGGCTACACCTTC
TRBV9,many,TRBJ1-2,NA,CASSAKMGIENYGYTF,TGTGCCAGCAGCGCAAAGATGGGCATCGAGAACTATGGCTACACCTTC